The sequence of this T cell receptor (beta chain) was determined in a study of T cells after somatic rescue of genetic block. Repertoires were generated with immunoSEQ multiplex PCR, while TCRdb's copy carries only in-frame clones and drops some. The sample includes about 52,000 clones, approximately 96% of them seen just once. The CDR3 runs to 14 residues. V was clipped by 2 bases and J by 8 bases; unmatched bases: 5. In germline, CDR1 is SGHTA, CDR2 FQGNSA. This sequence joins TRBV7-2 and TRBJ2-4; 8 bases agree with TRBD1. Source material: peripheral blood mononuclear cells (PBMCs). This clonotype was sampled from a child in the first two years of life. In DNA, the CDR3 is TGTGCCAGCAGCTTACCGACAGGGGTACACATTCAGTACTTC. It is translated as CASSLPTGVHIQYF.